This passage covers 32 T cell receptor beta chains from one sample sequenced in a study of technical replicates of blood from a few donors. The assay was immunoSEQ multiplex PCR, and TCRdb's table has in-frame clones only and misses some. The sample has approximately 100,000 clones; nearly 96% are singletons. The sequenced material came from T cells isolated from PBMCs. The receptor source for this set is a human donor in good health.

This clone was observed once. This rearrangement joins TRBV6-1 to TRBJ2-5; 7 bases align to TRBD1. V was clipped by 2 bases and J by 1 base; unmatched bases: 4. This CDR3 is 15 amino acids long. The germline CDR1 and CDR2 sequences are MNHNS and SASEGT. The CDR3 reads CASSEPGQFQETQYF. CDR3 in DNA: TGTGCCAGCAGTGAACCGGGACAGTTCCAAGAGACCCAGTACTTC.

V and J are TRBV2 and TRBJ1-2; 7 positions agree with TRBD1. The length of the CDR3 is 14 residues. Trimming cost V 3 bases and J 9 bases; bases outside gene matches: 10. The germline V gene has CDR1 SNHLY and CDR2 FYNNEI. In nucleotides, the CDR3 is TGTGCCAGCAGTGAGCCTCGGCAGGGGGAGAGCTACACCTTC. Its translation is CASSEPRQGESYTF. The variable domain in full, completed from reference TRBV2 and TRBJ1-2, reads EPEVTQTPSHQVTQMGQEVILRCVPISNHLYFYWYRQILGQKVEFLVSFYNNEISEKSEIFDDQFSVERPDGSNFTLKIRSTKLEDSAMYFCASSEPRQGESYTFGSGTRLTVV.

This chain connects TRBV7-8 to TRBJ2-1; 7 nucleotides line up with TRBD2. J lost 2 bases, V lost 7 bases, and 11 bases had no gene match. The CDR3 consists of 16 residues. Germline V gene lookup returns CDR1 SGHVS and CDR2 FQNEAQ. CDR3 amino acids: CASTLSGGSPYNEQFF. The CDR3, as DNA: TGTGCCAGCACCCTCTCGGGGGGTAGTCCCTACAATGAGCAGTTCTTC.

J is TRBJ1-1 and V is TRBV6-1; D is unresolved. Germline values: CDR1 MNHNS, CDR2 SASEGT. The length of the CDR3 is 11 residues. Trimming removed 7 bases at V and 7 bases at J, with 10 bases between. The CDR3 spells CASKQDNEAFF. The CDR3 nucleotides read TGTGCCAGCAAACAAGACAATGAAGCTTTCTTT.

The rearrangement uses TRBV28 and TRBJ1-1; D not resolved. The CDR3 has 15 amino acids. V dropped 8 bases and J dropped 1 base, with 17 bases sitting between them. Per the germline V gene, CDR1 is MDHEN and CDR2 is SYDVKM. CDR3 amino acids: CASGWTFGRNTEAFF. CDR3 nucleotide sequence: TGTGCCAGCGGATGGACTTTCGGTCGGAACACTGAAGCTTTCTTT.

The chain has TRBV5-6 and TRBJ2-5; a possible D gene is TRBD2 (6 bases). The CDR3 is made up of 14 amino acids. The V and J ends lost 4 bases and 2 bases respectively, with 12 bases between them. Germline CDR1 is SGHDT and CDR2 is YYEEEE. This chain's CDR3 is CASSSSSEQETQYF. The DNA for the CDR3 is TGTGCCAGCAGCAGTTCTAGCGAACAAGAGACCCAGTACTTC.

The chain joins TRBV7-9 to TRBJ2-2; TRBD1 matches at 7 bases. Trimming took 0 bases from V and 1 from J; bases not matched to a gene: 5. CDR1 is SEHNR, CDR2 FQNEAQ, per germline (reference sequence). This CDR3 comprises 17 residues. Here the CDR3 reads CASSLAIGTENTGELFF. The CDR3, as DNA: TGTGCCAGCAGCTTAGCGATCGGGACAGAGAACACCGGGGAGCTGTTTTTT.

The rearrangement joins TRBV7-9 to TRBJ2-7, with 13 bases identical to TRBD2. Germline V gives CDR1 SEHNR, CDR2 FQNEAQ (reference sequence). V gave up 1 base and J gave up 6 bases; unmatched junction bases: 3. The CDR3 totals 15 residues. CDR3 sequence (DNA): TGTGCCAGCAGCTTAGACGGGACTAGCGGGGCCGAGCAGTACTTC. It is translated as CASSLDGTSGAEQYF.

The chain carries TRBV7-2 and TRBJ2-5, with 12 bases fitting TRBD2. CDR1 is SGHTA, CDR2 FQGNSA, per germline. J gave up 4 bases and V 6 bases, and 6 bases lay outside the gene matches. CDR3 length: 15 residues. DNA of the CDR3: TGTGCCAGCAGTCCACGGACTAGCGGGGTAGAGACCCAGTACTTC. Its translation is CASSPRTSGVETQYF.

The V call is TRBV5-4, the J call TRBJ2-3; TRBD1 might be the D (5 bases). Germline V CDR1 and CDR2: SGHNT, YYREEE (reference sequence). CDR3 length: 14 amino acids. Trimming took off 1 base at V and 4 bases at J, with 10 bases between the two ends. The chain's CDR3 is CASSLPLQADTQYF. For the CDR3, the DNA is TGTGCCAGCAGCTTGCCTCTACAGGCAGATACGCAGTATTTT.

V usage is TRBV5-1 and J usage is TRBJ1-6, with TRBD1 matching 8 bases. V gave up 0 bases and J gave up 4 bases; unmatched junction bases: 6. This CDR3 region has 17 residues. From germline, CDR1 is SGHRS and CDR2 YFSETQ. DNA of the CDR3: TGCGCCAGCAGCTTGGAAGGACAGGGAGGATATAATTCACCCCTCCACTTT. Translating it yields CASSLEGQGGYNSPLHF.

The chain links TRBV11-2 to TRBJ2-5; 8 nucleotides line up with TRBD1. The J segment lost 4 bases and the V segment lost 2 bases, leaving 9 bases of the junction unmatched. The CDR3 extends over 16 amino acids. Germline V lookup: CDR1 SGHAT, CDR2 FQNNGV. The CDR3 coding sequence is TGTGCCAGCAGCTTAACACAGGGGGGAAGGTCAGAGACCCAGTACTTC. Translation gives CASSLTQGGRSETQYF.

The gene calls are TRBV10-1 and TRBJ2-1; 13 bases map to TRBD2. With 5 bases clipped from V and 6 bases from J, the junction kept 4 bases outside the gene matches. Germline-derived CDR1 and CDR2 are WNHNN and SYGVQD (reference sequence). The CDR3 has 15 residues. CDR3 residues: CASSLGTSGVNEQFF. The DNA for the CDR3 is TGCGCCAGCAGTCTTGGGACTAGCGGGGTCAATGAGCAGTTCTTC.

This clone appeared once. The rearrangement joins TRBV5-1 to TRBJ1-1; 8 positions agree with TRBD1. The CDR3 sequence is 14 residues long. V was pared by 4 bases and J by 3 bases, with 5 bases of the junction left unmatched. Germline loops: CDR1 SGHRS, CDR2 YFSETQ. Here the CDR3 reads CASSPQGGDTEAFF. For the CDR3, the DNA is TGCGCCAGCAGCCCACAGGGGGGGGACACTGAAGCTTTCTTT.

This sequence joins TRBV2 and TRBJ1-2; a weak D match, TRBD1 (6 bases). The CDR3 is 12 amino acids. Trimming took 8 bases from V and 4 from J, leaving 11 bases between them. From germline, CDR1 is SNHLY and CDR2 FYNNEI. In DNA form, the CDR3 reads TGTGCCAGCGGCTCGGACAGCTATGGCTACACCTTC. It is translated as CASGSDSYGYTF. The full variable domain, rest sourced from reference TRBV2 and TRBJ1-2, is EPEVTQTPSHQVTQMGQEVILRCVPISNHLYFYWYRQILGQKVEFLVSFYNNEISEKSEIFDDQFSVERPDGSNFTLKIRSTKLEDSAMYFCASGSDSYGYTFGSGTRLTVV.

This chain uses TRBV11-3 with TRBJ2-1, with a tentative D call TRBD1 (5 bases). From germline, CDR1 is SGHNT and CDR2 YENEEA. The CDR3 spans 13 residues. V lost 2 bases and J lost 7, with 9 bases in between. CDR3 sequence (DNA): TGTGCCAGCAGCTTAATAGGGGTAAATGAGCAGTTCTTC. Encoded protein: CASSLIGVNEQFF.

The J gene is TRBJ2-1, the V gene TRBV28, with 8 bases identical to TRBD2. Germline V gene data show CDR1 as MDHEN and CDR2 as SYDVKM. With 5 bases clipped from V and 0 bases from J, the junction kept 9 bases outside the gene matches. This CDR3 has 17 amino acids. Here the CDR3 reads CASSTARSGSSYNEQFF. CDR3 coding DNA: TGTGCCAGCAGTACCGCTCGCAGCGGGAGCTCCTACAATGAGCAGTTCTTC.

The genes are TRBV5-6 and TRBJ1-1, with 8 positions matching TRBD1. The length of the CDR3 is 15 residues. Germline CDR1 and CDR2: SGHDT and YYEEEE. Trimming took 1 base from V and 8 from J; bases not matched to a gene: 10. The CDR3 coding sequence is TGTGCCAGCAGCTTGCGGGCAGGGGGCCCCGTCGAAGCTTTCTTT. Translating gives CASSLRAGGPVEAFF.

The chain is built from TRBV10-1 and TRBJ2-7; D gene uncertain. V lost 5 bases to trimming and J lost 0 bases, with 8 bases between them. CDR1 WNHNN and CDR2 SYGVQD come from the germline V gene (reference sequence). The CDR3 sequence is 13 residues long. CDR3 amino acids: CASSPQYSYEQYF. For the CDR3, the DNA is TGCGCCAGCAGTCCACAGTACTCCTACGAGCAGTACTTC.

The chain joins TRBV12-2 to TRBJ2-7; the DNA was not used to check the table's D call, TRBD2. TRBV12-2 corresponds to a pseudogene. The CDR3 contains 12 residues. The CDR3 spells CASRPPNYEQYF. CDR3 DNA: TGTGCAAGTCGCCCACCTAATTACGAGCAGTACTTC.

The V call is TRBV10-3, the J call TRBJ2-4, with D unresolved. This CDR3 is 15 amino acids long. Germline lookup yields CDR1 ENHRY and CDR2 SYGVKD. V was pared by 6 bases and J by 0 bases, with 12 bases between. The CDR3 loop is CAISGRQLAKNIQYF. The CDR3 DNA reads TGTGCCATCAGCGGTAGACAACTAGCCAAAAACATTCAGTACTTC.

This chain connects TRBV6-1 to TRBJ2-7, with D possibly matching TRBD2 (6 bases). The CDR3 has 15 amino acids. V lost 6 bases and J 0 bases, leaving 15 bases between the germline ends. From germline, CDR1 is MNHNS and CDR2 SASEGT. In DNA, the CDR3 is TGTGCCAGCAGACCTGGAAAGGGACTCTCCTACGAGCAGTACTTC. Residues: CASRPGKGLSYEQYF.

This chain links TRBV5-4 with TRBJ2-1; 12 bases line up with TRBD1. Germline V gives CDR1 SGHNT, CDR2 YYREEE (reference sequence). The CDR3 has 18 amino acids. The J segment lost 7 bases and the V segment lost 5 bases, leaving 16 bases of the junction unmatched. Here the CDR3 reads CASRTGTGGTLGGNEQFF. The CDR3 region has the DNA TGTGCCAGCAGGACTGGGACAGGGGGCACCCTGGGGGGAAATGAGCAGTTCTTC.

This sequence joins TRBV5-1 and TRBJ2-7; 8 bases align to TRBD1. From germline, CDR1 is SGHRS and CDR2 YFSETQ. Trimming cost V 4 bases and J 2 bases; bases outside gene matches: 8. The CDR3 totals 15 residues. The CDR3 nucleotides are TGCGCCAGCAGCCCAGACAGGGGTGGTACCTACGAGCAGTACTTC. It is translated as CASSPDRGGTYEQYF.

This clone has a handful of counts. This rearrangement joins TRBV14 to TRBJ1-1; D gene ambiguous. The germline gives CDR1 SGHDN, CDR2 FVKESK. Between the trimmed V and J ends, which lost 4 bases and 1 base, there was a span of 10 bases. The CDR3 has 14 residues. Here the CDR3 DNA reads TGTGCCAGCAGCCCGGGTTTCCCGAACACTGAAGCTTTCTTT. Translated: CASSPGFPNTEAFF.

V is TRBV5-1 and J is TRBJ2-3; D is possibly TRBD2 (6 bases). The CDR3 extends over 16 amino acids. Between the trimmed V and J ends, which lost 5 bases and 5 bases, there was a span of 21 bases. CDR1 is SGHRS and CDR2 is YFSETQ in the germline V gene. The CDR3 DNA reads TGCGCCAGCAGATTTGGGGGGACGGTGATAGGAGATACGCAGTATTTT. It codes for CASRFGGTVIGDTQYF.

V usage is TRBV6-5 and J usage is TRBJ1-5; D is ambiguous. Germline assignment: CDR1 MNHEY and CDR2 SVGAGI. Trimming stripped 6 bases from V and 0 bases from J, with 9 bases between. The CDR3 is 14 amino acids. This CDR3 is CASSRHPSNQPQHF. The CDR3, as DNA: TGTGCCAGCAGCCGACACCCTAGCAATCAGCCCCAGCATTTT.

The chain joins TRBV27 to TRBJ1-1; the D gene is possibly TRBD1 (6 bases). The CDR3 sequence is 16 residues long. Germline CDR1 and CDR2: MNHEY and SMNVEV (reference sequence). The germline V and J ends were trimmed by 2 bases and 3 bases, with 16 bases remaining between them. CDR3 in amino acids: CASSLPPGGRDTEAFF. Written as DNA, the CDR3 is TGTGCCAGCAGTTTACCCCCTGGGGGCAGGGACACTGAAGCTTTCTTT.

The chain couples TRBV7-3 to TRBJ2-1; TRBD2 matches 10 bases. Germline V lookup: CDR1 SGHTA, CDR2 FQGTGA. The CDR3 consists of 15 residues. J gave up 4 bases and V 4 bases, and 4 bases lay outside the gene matches. In nucleotides, the CDR3 is TGTGCCAGCAGCTCTAGCGGGGGTCCTTACAATGAGCAGTTCTTC. Protein sequence: CASSSSGGPYNEQFF.

The V call is TRBV29-1, the J call TRBJ2-3, with 7 bases fitting TRBD1. V trimming: 7 bases; J trimming: 3 bases; junction bases outside the gene matches: 10. The CDR3 is 14 amino acids. The germline gives CDR1 SQVTM, CDR2 ANQGSEA. The CDR3: CSAAGGVRTDTQYF. The CDR3 DNA is TGCAGCGCTGCAGGGGGTGTGCGTACAGATACGCAGTATTTT.

This clone was seen a few times. The chain carries TRBV4-1 and TRBJ1-2; possibly TRBD1 for D (5 bases). The germline gives CDR1 MGHRA, CDR2 YSYEKL. The CDR3 has 16 residues. The V end lost 0 bases, the J end lost 4 bases, and 15 bases lay between the germline ends. CDR3 protein: CASSQDVGGSPYGYTF. DNA of the CDR3: TGCGCCAGCAGCCAAGATGTCGGGGGATCTCCCTATGGCTACACCTTC.

This chain links TRBV4-1 with TRBJ2-1, with a weak D call TRBD2 (5 bases). The germline V and J ends were trimmed by 5 bases and 3 bases, with 5 bases remaining between them. The CDR3 is made up of 12 amino acids. In germline, CDR1 is MGHRA, CDR2 YSYEKL. The CDR3 reads CASSGSYNEQFF. The CDR3 DNA reads as TGCGCCAGCAGCGGGAGCTACAATGAGCAGTTCTTC.